One TCR beta chain is described in this entry. Primers: 60 Vbeta forward and 13 Jbeta reverse. Clones were read by immunoSEQ multiplex PCR, and TCRdb kept only the in-frame ones, dropping some. The sample holds under 150,000 clones; 75% to 85% are singletons and the top ten take about 6.8%. This sample was taken from a study of cytomegalovirus exposure and HLA in healthy donors. Trimming at V came to 4 bases and at J to 2 bases, leaving 11 bases not matched to a gene. The CDR3 totals 17 residues. In germline, CDR1 is SGHAT, CDR2 FQNNGV. The source of this sequence is a woman aged 40-49 years in good health and CMV-seropositive. Material: PBMCs. The rearrangement joins TRBV11-2 to TRBJ2-5; 9 bases are a match to TRBD1. In DNA form, the CDR3 reads TGTGCCAGCAGCTCCTCTCCCGGGACAGGGACTCAAGAGACCCAGTACTTC. It translates to CASSSSPGTGTQETQYF.